This TCR beta chain came from a study of post-analysis software for immune sequencing data. Study details: Relapsing-remitting, secondary progressive and progressive-relapsing courses of multiple sclerosis were included. General study results and limits: Significantly lower normalized Chao1 diversity was found in patients with multiple sclerosis relative to controls. Patients used roughly five TRBV segments, including TRBV5-6, TRBV5-1 and TRBV20-1, more often than controls. Same-batch preparations were strongly co-clustered by F measure.

Included in the TCR beta cDNA libraries were unique molecular identifiers. TCRdb fed the PCR reads into MiXCR, producing one record per CDR3 protein. The top ten clones hold around 8% of a sample with a few hundred thousand distinct CDR3 sequences, approximately 42% of them seen once. The length of the CDR3 is 13 residues. CDR1 and CDR2 from the germline V gene are SGDLS and YYNGEE. Trimming shortened V by 2 bases and J by 8 bases, and 13 bases separated the two germline ends. Of note for this clonotype: Its antigen is unidentified.

The chain employs TRBV9 and TRBJ1-2; D not resolved. The sequenced sample was blood. The TCR originated in a girl aged 2-10 years with multiple sclerosis. The CDR3 DNA follows: TGTGCCAGCAGCGTCGCCGGTGGGCGAGGCTACACCTTC. Residues: CASSVAGGRGYTF.